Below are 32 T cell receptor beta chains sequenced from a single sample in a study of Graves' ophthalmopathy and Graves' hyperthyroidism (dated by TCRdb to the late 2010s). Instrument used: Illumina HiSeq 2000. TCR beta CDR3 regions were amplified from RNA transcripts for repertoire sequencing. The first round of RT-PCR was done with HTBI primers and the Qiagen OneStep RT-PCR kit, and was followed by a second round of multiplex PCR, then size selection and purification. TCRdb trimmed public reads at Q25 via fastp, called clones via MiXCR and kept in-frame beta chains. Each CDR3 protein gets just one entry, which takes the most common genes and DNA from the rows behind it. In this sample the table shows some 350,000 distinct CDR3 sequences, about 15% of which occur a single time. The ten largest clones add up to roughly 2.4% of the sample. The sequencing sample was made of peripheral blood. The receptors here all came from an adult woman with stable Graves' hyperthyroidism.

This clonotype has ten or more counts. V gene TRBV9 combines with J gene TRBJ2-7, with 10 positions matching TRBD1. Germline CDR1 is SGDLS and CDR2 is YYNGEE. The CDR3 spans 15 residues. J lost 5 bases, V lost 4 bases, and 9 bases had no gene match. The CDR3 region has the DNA TGTGCCAGCAGCCCTCGGGACAGGGGAATAGACGAGCAGTACTTC. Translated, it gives CASSPRDRGIDEQYF.

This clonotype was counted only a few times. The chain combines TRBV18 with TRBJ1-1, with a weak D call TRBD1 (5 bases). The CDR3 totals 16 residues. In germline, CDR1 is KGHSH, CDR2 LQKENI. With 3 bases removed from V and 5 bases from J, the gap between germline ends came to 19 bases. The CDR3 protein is CASSPSVSGRSTEAFF. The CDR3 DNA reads TGTGCCAGCTCACCCAGTGTTTCGGGGCGTAGTACTGAAGCTTTCTTT.

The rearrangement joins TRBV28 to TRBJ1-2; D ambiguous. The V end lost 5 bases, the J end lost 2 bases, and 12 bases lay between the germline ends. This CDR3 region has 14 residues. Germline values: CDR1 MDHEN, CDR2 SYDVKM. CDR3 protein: CASSVFEGNYGYTF. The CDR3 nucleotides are TGTGCCAGCAGTGTATTCGAAGGAAACTATGGCTACACCTTC.

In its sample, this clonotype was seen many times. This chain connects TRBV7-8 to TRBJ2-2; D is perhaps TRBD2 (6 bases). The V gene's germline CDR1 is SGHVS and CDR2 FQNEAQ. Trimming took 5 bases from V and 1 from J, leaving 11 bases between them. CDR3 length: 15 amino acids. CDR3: CASSVGSGNTGELFF. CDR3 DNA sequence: TGTGCCAGCAGCGTAGGTAGCGGGAACACCGGGGAGCTGTTTTTT. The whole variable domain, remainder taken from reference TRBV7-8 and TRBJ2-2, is GAGVSQSPRYKVAKRGQDVALRCDPISGHVSLFWYQQALGQGPEFLTYFQNEAQLDKSGLPSDRFFAERPEGSVSTLKIQRTQQEDSAVYLCASSVGSGNTGELFFGEGSRLTVL.

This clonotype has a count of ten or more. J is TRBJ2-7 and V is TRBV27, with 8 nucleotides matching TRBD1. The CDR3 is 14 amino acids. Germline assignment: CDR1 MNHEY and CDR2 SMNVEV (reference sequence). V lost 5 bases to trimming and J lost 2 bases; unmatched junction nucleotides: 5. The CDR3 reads CASSPWTGTYEQYF. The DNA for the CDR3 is TGTGCCAGCAGTCCTTGGACAGGGACCTACGAGCAGTACTTC.

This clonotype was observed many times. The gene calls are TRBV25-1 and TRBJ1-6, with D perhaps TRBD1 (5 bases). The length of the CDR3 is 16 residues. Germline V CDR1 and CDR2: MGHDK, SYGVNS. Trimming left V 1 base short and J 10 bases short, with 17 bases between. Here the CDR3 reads CASSESRVGVYSPLHF. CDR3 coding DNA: TGTGCCAGCAGTGAATCGAGGGTAGGGGTTTACTCACCCCTCCACTTT.

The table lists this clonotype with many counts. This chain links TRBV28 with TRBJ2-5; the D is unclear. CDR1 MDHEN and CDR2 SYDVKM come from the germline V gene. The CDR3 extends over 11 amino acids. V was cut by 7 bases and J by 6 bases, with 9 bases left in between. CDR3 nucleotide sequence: TGTGCCAGCAACCAAGGACAGACCCAGTACTTC. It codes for CASNQGQTQYF. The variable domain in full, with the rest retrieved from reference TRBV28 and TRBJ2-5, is DVKVTQSSRYLVKRTGEKVFLECVQDMDHENMFWYRQDPGLGLRLIYFSYDVKMKEKGDIPEGYSVSREKKERFSLILESASTNQTSMYLCASNQGQTQYFGPGTRLLVL.

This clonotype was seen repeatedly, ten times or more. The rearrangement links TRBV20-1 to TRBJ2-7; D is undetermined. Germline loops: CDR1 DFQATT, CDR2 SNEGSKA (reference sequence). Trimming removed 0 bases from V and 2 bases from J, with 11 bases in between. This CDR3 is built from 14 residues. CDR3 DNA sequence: TGCAGTGCTAGAGATCGAAGTAAACCCTACGAGCAGTACTTC. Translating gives CSARDRSKPYEQYF.

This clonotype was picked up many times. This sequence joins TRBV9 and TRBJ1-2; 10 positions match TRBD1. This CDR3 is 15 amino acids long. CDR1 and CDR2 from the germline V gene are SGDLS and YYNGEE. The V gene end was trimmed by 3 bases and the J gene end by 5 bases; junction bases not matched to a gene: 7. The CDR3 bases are TGTGCCAGCAGCGGCAGTGGGGACAGGGGTTATGGCTACACCTTC. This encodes CASSGSGDRGYGYTF. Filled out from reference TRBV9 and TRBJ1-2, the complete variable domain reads DSGVTQTPKHLITATGQRVTLRCSPRSGDLSVYWYQQSLDQGLQFLIQYYNGEERAKGNILERFSAQQFPDLHSELNLSSLELGDSALYFCASSGSGDRGYGYTFGSGTRLTVV.

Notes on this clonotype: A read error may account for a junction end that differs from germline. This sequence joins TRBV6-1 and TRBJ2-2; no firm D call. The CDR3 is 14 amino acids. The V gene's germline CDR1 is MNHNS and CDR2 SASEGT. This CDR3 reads CASREGPGTGELFF. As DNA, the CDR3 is TGTGCCAGCAGGGAAGGTCCCGGGACCGGGGAGCTGTTTTTT.

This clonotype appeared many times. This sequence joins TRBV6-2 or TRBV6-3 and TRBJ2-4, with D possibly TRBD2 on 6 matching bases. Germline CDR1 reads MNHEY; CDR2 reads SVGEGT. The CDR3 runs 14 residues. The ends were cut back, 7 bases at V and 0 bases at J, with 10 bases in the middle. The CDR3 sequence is CASNSGVAKNIQYF. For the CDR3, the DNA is TGTGCCAGCAATTCGGGAGTAGCCAAAAACATTCAGTACTTC.

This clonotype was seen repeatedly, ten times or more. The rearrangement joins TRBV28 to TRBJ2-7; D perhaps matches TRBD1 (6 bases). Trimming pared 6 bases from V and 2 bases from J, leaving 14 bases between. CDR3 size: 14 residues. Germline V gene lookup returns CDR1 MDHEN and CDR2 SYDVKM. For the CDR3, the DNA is TGTGCCAGCAGGTCTCACAGGGCCACCTACGAGCAGTACTTC. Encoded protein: CASRSHRATYEQYF. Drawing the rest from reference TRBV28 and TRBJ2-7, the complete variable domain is DVKVTQSSRYLVKRTGEKVFLECVQDMDHENMFWYRQDPGLGLRLIYFSYDVKMKEKGDIPEGYSVSREKKERFSLILESASTNQTSMYLCASRSHRATYEQYFGPGTRLTVT.

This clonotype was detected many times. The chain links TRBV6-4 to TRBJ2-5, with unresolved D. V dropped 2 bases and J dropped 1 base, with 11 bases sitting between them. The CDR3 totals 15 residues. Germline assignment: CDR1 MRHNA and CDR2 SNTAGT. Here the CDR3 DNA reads TGTGCCAGCAGTGACAGGTGGCAGTTCCAAGAGACCCAGTACTTC. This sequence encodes CASSDRWQFQETQYF.

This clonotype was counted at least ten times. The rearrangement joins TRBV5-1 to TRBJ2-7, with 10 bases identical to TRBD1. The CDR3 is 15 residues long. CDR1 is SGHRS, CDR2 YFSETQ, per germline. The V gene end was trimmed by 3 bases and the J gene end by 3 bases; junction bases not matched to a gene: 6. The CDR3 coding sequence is TGCGCCAGCAGCTGGGGACAGGGGTTAGACTACGAGCAGTACTTC. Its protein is CASSWGQGLDYEQYF.

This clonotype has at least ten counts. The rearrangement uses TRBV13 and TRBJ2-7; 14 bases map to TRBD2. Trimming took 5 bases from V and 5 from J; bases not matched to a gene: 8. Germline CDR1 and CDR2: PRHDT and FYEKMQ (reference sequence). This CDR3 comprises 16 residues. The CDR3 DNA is TGTGCCAGCAGCCAGGGACTAGCGGGAGCCGGGAACGAGCAGTACTTC. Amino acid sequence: CASSQGLAGAGNEQYF.

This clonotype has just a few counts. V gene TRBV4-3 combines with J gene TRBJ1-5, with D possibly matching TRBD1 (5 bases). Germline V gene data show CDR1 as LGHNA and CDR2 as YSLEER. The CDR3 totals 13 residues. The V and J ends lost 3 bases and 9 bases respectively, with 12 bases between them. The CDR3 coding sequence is TGCGCCAGCAGCCAGGACACCAAAACGCCCCAGCATTTT. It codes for CASSQDTKTPQHF.

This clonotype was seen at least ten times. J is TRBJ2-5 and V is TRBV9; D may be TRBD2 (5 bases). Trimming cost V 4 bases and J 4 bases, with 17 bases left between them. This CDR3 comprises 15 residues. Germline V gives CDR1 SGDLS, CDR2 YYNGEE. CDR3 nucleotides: TGTGCCAGCAGCCCTCGGGGAGCTAGCTCAGAGACCCAGTACTTC. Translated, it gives CASSPRGASSETQYF.

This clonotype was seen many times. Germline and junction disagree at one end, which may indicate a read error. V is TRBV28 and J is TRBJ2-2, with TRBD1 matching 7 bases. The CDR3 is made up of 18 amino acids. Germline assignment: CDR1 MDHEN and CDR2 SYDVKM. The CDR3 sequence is CASSPWDRSSRHTGVLFF. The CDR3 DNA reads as TGTGCCAGCAGTCCATGGGACAGATCGTCCCGTCACACCGGGGTGCTGTTTTTT. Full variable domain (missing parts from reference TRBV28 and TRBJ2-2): DVKVTQSSRYLVKRTGEKVFLECVQDMDHENMFWYRQDPGLGLRLIYFSYDVKMKEKGDIPEGYSVSREKKERFSLILESASTNQTSMYLCASSPWDRSSRHTGVLFFGEGSRLTVL.

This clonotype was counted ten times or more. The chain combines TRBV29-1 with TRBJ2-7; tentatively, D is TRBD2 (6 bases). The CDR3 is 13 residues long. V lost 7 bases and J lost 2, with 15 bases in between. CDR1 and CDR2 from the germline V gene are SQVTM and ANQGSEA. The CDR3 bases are TGCAGCGCCACGGAGGGGATAACCTACGAGCAGTACTTC. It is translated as CSATEGITYEQYF.

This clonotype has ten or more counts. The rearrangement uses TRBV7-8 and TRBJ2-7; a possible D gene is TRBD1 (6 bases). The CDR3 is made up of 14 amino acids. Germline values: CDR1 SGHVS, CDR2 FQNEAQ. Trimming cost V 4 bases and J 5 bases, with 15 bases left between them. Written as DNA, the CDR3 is TGTGCCAGCAGCTCGGACAGCGCTTCTGACGAGCAGTACTTC. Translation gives CASSSDSASDEQYF. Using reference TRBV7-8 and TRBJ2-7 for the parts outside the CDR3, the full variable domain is GAGVSQSPRYKVAKRGQDVALRCDPISGHVSLFWYQQALGQGPEFLTYFQNEAQLDKSGLPSDRFFAERPEGSVSTLKIQRTQQEDSAVYLCASSSDSASDEQYFGPGTRLTVT.

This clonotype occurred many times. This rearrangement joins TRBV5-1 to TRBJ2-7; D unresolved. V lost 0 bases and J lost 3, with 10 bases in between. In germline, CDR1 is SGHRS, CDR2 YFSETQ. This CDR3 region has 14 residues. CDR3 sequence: CASSLGNGGYEQYF. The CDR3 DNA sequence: TGCGCCAGCAGCTTGGGAAACGGCGGCTACGAGCAGTACTTC.

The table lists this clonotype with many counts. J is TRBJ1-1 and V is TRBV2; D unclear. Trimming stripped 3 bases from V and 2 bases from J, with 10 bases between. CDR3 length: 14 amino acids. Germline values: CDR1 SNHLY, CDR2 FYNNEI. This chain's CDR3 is CASSEISVNTEAFF. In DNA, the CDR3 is TGTGCCAGCAGTGAGATTTCAGTAAACACTGAAGCTTTCTTT.

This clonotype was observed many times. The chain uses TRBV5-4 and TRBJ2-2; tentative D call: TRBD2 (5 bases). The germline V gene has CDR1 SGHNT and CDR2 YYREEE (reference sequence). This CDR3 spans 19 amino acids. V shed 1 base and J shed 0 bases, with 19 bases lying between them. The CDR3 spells CASSLRMLYGLSNTGELFF. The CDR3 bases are TGTGCCAGCAGCTTGCGCATGTTGTACGGACTGTCGAACACCGGGGAGCTGTTTTTT.

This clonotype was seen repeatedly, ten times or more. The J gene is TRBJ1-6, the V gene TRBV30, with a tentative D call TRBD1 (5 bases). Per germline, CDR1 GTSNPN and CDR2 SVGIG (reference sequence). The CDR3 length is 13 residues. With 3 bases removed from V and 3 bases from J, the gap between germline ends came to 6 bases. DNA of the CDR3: TGTGCCTGGAGGGGGGTCTATAATTCACCCCTCCACTTT. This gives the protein CAWRGVYNSPLHF.

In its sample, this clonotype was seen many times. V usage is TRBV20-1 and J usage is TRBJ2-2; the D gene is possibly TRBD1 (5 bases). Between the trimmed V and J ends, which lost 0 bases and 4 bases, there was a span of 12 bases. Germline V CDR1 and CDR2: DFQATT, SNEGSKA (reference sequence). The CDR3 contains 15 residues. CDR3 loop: CSARDPTAVTGELFF. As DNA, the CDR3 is TGCAGTGCTAGAGATCCGACAGCAGTCACCGGGGAGCTGTTTTTT.

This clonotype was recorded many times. The CDR3 DNA reads as TGCAGTGCTATGGACAGGGGAGGACCAAACACTGAAGCTTTCTTT. Its protein is CSAMDRGGPNTEAFF. The J gene is TRBJ1-1, the V gene TRBV20-1; 9 bases map to TRBD1. The CDR3 runs to 15 residues. Germline assignment: CDR1 DFQATT and CDR2 SNEGSKA (reference sequence). After removal of 4 bases from V and 2 bases from J, the junction contained 8 bases not matched to a gene.

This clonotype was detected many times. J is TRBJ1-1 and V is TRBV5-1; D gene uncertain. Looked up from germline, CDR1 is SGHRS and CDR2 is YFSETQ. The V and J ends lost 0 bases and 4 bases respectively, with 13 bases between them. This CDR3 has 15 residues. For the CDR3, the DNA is TGCGCCAGCAGCTTGGCGGCACCCGCGGGCACTGAAGCTTTCTTT. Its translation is CASSLAAPAGTEAFF. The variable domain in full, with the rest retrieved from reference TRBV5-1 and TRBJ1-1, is KAGVTQTPRYLIKTRGQQVTLSCSPISGHRSVSWYQQTPGQGLQFLFEYFSETQRNKGNFPGRFSGRQFSNSRSEMNVSTLELGDSALYLCASSLAAPAGTEAFFGQGTRLTVV.

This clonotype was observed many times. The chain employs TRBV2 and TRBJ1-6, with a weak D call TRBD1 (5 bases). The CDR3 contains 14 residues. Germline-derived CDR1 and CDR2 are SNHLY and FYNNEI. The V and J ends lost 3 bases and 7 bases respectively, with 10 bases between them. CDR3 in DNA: TGTGCCAGCAGTGACAGGGTAGCCAATTCACCCCTCCACTTT. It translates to CASSDRVANSPLHF.

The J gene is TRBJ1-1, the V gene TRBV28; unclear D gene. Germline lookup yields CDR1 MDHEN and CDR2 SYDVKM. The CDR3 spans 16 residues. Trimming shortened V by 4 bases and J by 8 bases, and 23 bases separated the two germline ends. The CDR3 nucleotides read TGTGCCAGCAGTTCCGGGTGGGCAGACGCGCAACAAGAAGCTTTCTTT. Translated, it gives CASSSGWADAQQEAFF.

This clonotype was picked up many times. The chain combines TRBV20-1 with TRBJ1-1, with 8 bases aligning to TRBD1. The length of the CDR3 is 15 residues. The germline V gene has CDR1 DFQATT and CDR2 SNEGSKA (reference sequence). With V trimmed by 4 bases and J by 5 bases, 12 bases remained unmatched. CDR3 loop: CSAKIVQGAVTEAFF. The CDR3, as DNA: TGCAGTGCTAAGATCGTGCAGGGGGCGGTTACTGAAGCTTTCTTT.

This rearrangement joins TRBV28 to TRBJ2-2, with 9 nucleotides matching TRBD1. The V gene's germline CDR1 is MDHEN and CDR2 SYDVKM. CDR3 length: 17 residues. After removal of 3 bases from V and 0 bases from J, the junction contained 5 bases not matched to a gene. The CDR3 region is CASSFRRDRANTGELFF. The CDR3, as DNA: TGTGCCAGCAGTTTCCGACGGGACAGGGCGAACACCGGGGAGCTGTTTTTT. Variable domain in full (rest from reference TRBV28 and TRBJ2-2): DVKVTQSSRYLVKRTGEKVFLECVQDMDHENMFWYRQDPGLGLRLIYFSYDVKMKEKGDIPEGYSVSREKKERFSLILESASTNQTSMYLCASSFRRDRANTGELFFGEGSRLTVL.

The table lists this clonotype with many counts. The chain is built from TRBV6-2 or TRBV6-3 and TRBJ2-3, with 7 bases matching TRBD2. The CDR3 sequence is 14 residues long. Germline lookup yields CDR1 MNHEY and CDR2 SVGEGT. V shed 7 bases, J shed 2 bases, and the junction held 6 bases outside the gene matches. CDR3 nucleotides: TGTGCCAGCAAACGGGGACTACCCACAGATACGCAGTATTTT. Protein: CASKRGLPTDTQYF.